This T cell receptor (beta chain) originates from a study of a mutant IDH1 vaccine in newly diagnosed glioma listed by TCRdb under 2021. For context, the study as a whole: Across visits V03 through V10, patients got a total of eight vaccinations, given in weeks 1, 3, 5, 7, 11, 15, 19 and 23. Vaccination started 4-6 weeks after radiotherapy alone, or was given together with temozolomide cycles in the groups whose treatment included chemotherapy. Of the roughly 30 treated patients, approximately 62% were male and 37.5% were female, and the mean age was around 40 years. Prior to enrollment, patients had been given standard therapy consisting of radiotherapy alone, temozolomide alone, or radiochemotherapy with temozolomide, with the combination given to most patients. Six visits were used for peripheral blood collection: V03 (baseline), V05, V07, V10, V12 and V13. For exploratory analyses, around 26 treated patients had longitudinal TCRB deep sequencing done wherever samples were available. Points the paper makes about the study in general: Across multiple MHC alleles, vaccine-induced immune responses were seen in just over 90% of patients. Selection of PBMC samples for TCRB deep sequencing was based on availability. According to the authors, sample limitations meant that analyses of patient blood samples could not be reproduced. Pseudoprogression appeared unrelated to alterations in the top peripheral T cell clonotypes detected by TCRB sequencing.

The sample's time point label, decoded: week 11, during vaccination. A 20-mer mutant IDH1 peptide at 300 micrograms in Montanide made up each vaccine dose, which was injected subcutaneously together with topical imiquimod. Newly diagnosed WHO grade 3 or 4 IDH1-mutant astrocytomas showing loss of nuclear ATRX were present in the donors. The samples were drawn from NOA16, a multicentre, single-arm, open-label phase I trial in Germany that tested a mutant IDH1 peptide vaccine in humans for the first time. Genomic DNA for TCRB sequencing was isolated from EDTA blood with the DNeasy Blood and Tissue Kit. For this clone: Its antigen is not yet known. No much larger clonotype is one base removed from it; base qualities were not supplied.

Per the germline V gene (reference sequence), SEHNR is the CDR1 and FQNEAQ is the CDR2. V ends up 5 bases short and J 3 bases short, with an unmatched junction base count of 12. From the cysteine through the phenylalanine, the CDR3 covers 18 amino acids. Kept here is only the CDR3 DNA, which spans 54 bases and is read in frame from base 1. Libraries were constructed by the immunoSEQ multiplex PCR assay. The hsTCRB Kit was used according to the manufacturer's protocol to amplify rearranged TCR beta chain sequences. TCRB libraries were sequenced on an Illumina MiSeq. As for how the authors treated the data: The kit vendor's proprietary platform handled demultiplexing, trimming and gene mapping. What TCRdb holds here is the immuneACCESS table cut down to in-frame rearrangements. Part of the clones is not present; checked against another copy, under half of the missing clones reflect an unresolved V gene, and the others are unexplained. V and J calls and clone size are copied from that table; D and trimming were computed from the DNA. The sample table records about 120,000 clones; around 90% of these occur just once. Roughly 0.65% of the sample is held by the ten biggest clonotypes.

The sequence joins TRBV7-9 to TRBJ2-5; 13 junctional bases match TRBD2. The sequence was collected from a woman aged 45 to 65 with glioma. Material: PBMCs, obtained from a glioma patient whose treatment included an IDH1 peptide vaccine. The DNA sequence is TGTGCCAGCAGCCAAAAGTACGGGGGACTAGCGGGAAAAGAGACCCAGTACTTC. Protein translation: CASSQKYGGLAGKETQYF.